This is a list of T cell receptor beta chains from one sample in a study of PD-1 blockade in classical Hodgkin lymphoma. Profiling relied on immunoSEQ multiplex PCR, and the TCRdb table lists in-frame clones only, not all of them. The table includes about 97,000 clones, approximately 90% detected once. The sequences come from peripheral blood mononuclear cells (PBMCs), collected before the second cycle of nivolumab. Every receptor here comes from a human donor with classical Hodgkin lymphoma. The CDR3 runs from the conserved cysteine through the conserved F or W. A D gene is named only where the DNA matches it firmly. The size of a clone is reported for some rows only, either as once, few or many, or as a class for expanded clones.

D gene: TRBD1
J gene: TRBJ2-1
clone size: NA
V gene: TRBV7-9
CDR3 length: 13
CDR3 protein: CASSPDRTGGGFF
CDR3 DNA: TGTGCCAGCAGCCCCGACCGGACAGGGGGCGGTTTCTTC

D gene: NA
J gene: TRBJ2-7
clone size: NA
V gene: TRBV6-5
CDR3 length: 13
CDR3 protein: CASSYTGRGEQYF
CDR3 DNA: TGTGCCAGCAGTTATACAGGGAGGGGCGAGCAGTACTTC

D gene: NA
J gene: TRBJ1-2
clone size: NA
V gene: TRBV27
CDR3 length: 15
CDR3 protein: CASRTWGPGVRGYTF
CDR3 DNA: TGTGCCAGCAGGACCTGGGGGCCGGGCGTCAGGGGCTACACCTTC

D gene: NA
J gene: TRBJ2-3
clone size: NA
V gene: TRBV11-3
CDR3 length: 17
CDR3 protein: CASSLRTAAGKGDTQYF
CDR3 DNA: TGTGCCAGCAGCCTCCGTACGGCGGCAGGGAAAGGAGATACGCAGTATTTT

D gene: NA
J gene: TRBJ1-6
clone size: NA
V gene: TRBV5-6
CDR3 length: 16
CDR3 protein: CASSRRALNYNSPLHF
CDR3 DNA: TGTGCCAGCAGTAGGAGGGCTCTAAATTATAATTCACCCCTCCACTTT

D gene: NA
J gene: TRBJ2-5
clone size: NA
V gene: TRBV10-3
CDR3 length: 13
CDR3 protein: CAISPARQETQYF
CDR3 DNA: TGTGCCATCAGTCCGGCTAGACAAGAGACCCAGTACTTC

D gene: TRBD1
J gene: TRBJ1-5
clone size: NA
V gene: TRBV28
CDR3 length: 15
CDR3 protein: CASSTQGGPGQPQHF
CDR3 DNA: TGTGCCAGCAGTACCCAGGGGGGGCCCGGACAGCCCCAGCATTTT

D gene: NA
J gene: TRBJ2-7
clone size: NA
V gene: TRBV11-2
CDR3 length: 14
CDR3 protein: CASTPVSGSYEQYF
CDR3 DNA: TGTGCCAGCACCCCAGTCTCGGGGAGCTACGAGCAGTACTTC

D gene: TRBD1
J gene: TRBJ2-3
clone size: once
V gene: TRBV13
CDR3 length: 15
CDR3 protein: CASSTGDRDADTQYF
CDR3 DNA: TGTGCCAGCAGCACCGGCGACAGGGACGCAGATACGCAGTATTTT

D gene: NA
J gene: TRBJ2-1
clone size: few
V gene: TRBV7-9
CDR3 length: 15
CDR3 protein: CASSLSTGIVNEQFF
CDR3 DNA: TGTGCCAGCAGCTTATCCACAGGGATCGTCAATGAGCAGTTCTTC

D gene: NA
J gene: TRBJ2-1
clone size: NA
V gene: TRBV27
CDR3 length: 15
CDR3 protein: CASSLTTRGYNEQFF
CDR3 DNA: TGTGCCAGCAGTTTAACGACTAGGGGGTACAATGAGCAGTTCTTC

D gene: TRBD1
J gene: TRBJ2-4
clone size: NA
V gene: TRBV7-9
CDR3 length: 15
CDR3 protein: CASSSMDRGENIQYF
CDR3 DNA: TGTGCCAGCAGCTCCATGGACAGGGGAGAAAACATTCAGTACTTC

D gene: NA
J gene: TRBJ2-3
clone size: NA
V gene: TRBV5-1
CDR3 length: 16
CDR3 protein: CASSLEGRGATDTQYF
CDR3 DNA: TGCGCCAGCAGCTTGGAGGGCAGGGGAGCCACAGATACGCAGTATTTT

D gene: NA
J gene: TRBJ1-1
clone size: NA
V gene: TRBV25-1
CDR3 length: 13
CDR3 protein: CASSRLLNTEAFF
CDR3 DNA: TGTGCCAGCAGTAGACTTTTGAACACTGAAGCTTTCTTT

D gene: NA
J gene: TRBJ1-2
clone size: NA
V gene: TRBV28
CDR3 length: 11
CDR3 protein: CASSYSYGYTF
CDR3 DNA: TGTGCCAGCAGTTACTCCTATGGCTACACCTTC

D gene: NA
J gene: TRBJ1-2
clone size: NA
V gene: TRBV2
CDR3 length: 17
CDR3 protein: CASSDPSLGAGNYGYTF
CDR3 DNA: TGTGCCAGCAGTGACCCCAGCTTGGGGGCTGGAAACTATGGCTACACCTTC

D gene: NA
J gene: TRBJ2-7
clone size: once
V gene: TRBV28
CDR3 length: 18
CDR3 protein: CASSLLASGGASGYEQYF
CDR3 DNA: TGTGCCAGCAGTTTATTAGCTTCGGGGGGCGCTTCAGGGTACGAGCAGTACTTC

D gene: TRBD1
J gene: TRBJ1-5
clone size: NA
V gene: TRBV5-7
CDR3 length: 15
CDR3 protein: CASSLPQGGNQPQHF
CDR3 DNA: TGTGCCAGCAGCCTTCCCCAGGGGGGGAATCAGCCCCAGCATTTT

D gene: NA
J gene: TRBJ2-7
clone size: once
V gene: TRBV4-1
CDR3 length: 16
CDR3 protein: CASSQGSQPSPYEQYF
CDR3 DNA: TGCGCCAGCAGCCAAGGGTCACAGCCGTCCCCCTACGAGCAGTACTTC

D gene: NA
J gene: TRBJ1-1
clone size: few
V gene: TRBV19
CDR3 length: 13
CDR3 protein: CASRRGLNTEAFF
CDR3 DNA: TGTGCCAGTAGGAGGGGTTTGAACACTGAAGCTTTCTTT

D gene: NA
J gene: TRBJ1-6
clone size: few
V gene: TRBV19
CDR3 length: 16
CDR3 protein: CASSSRGDSYNSPLHF
CDR3 DNA: TGTGCCAGTAGTTCTCGGGGGGACTCCTATAATTCACCCCTCCACTTT

D gene: NA
J gene: TRBJ1-1
clone size: NA
V gene: TRBV11-2
CDR3 length: 15
CDR3 protein: CASSLDSGSGTEAFF
CDR3 DNA: TGTGCCAGCAGCTTAGACTCAGGGTCTGGTACTGAAGCTTTCTTT

D gene: NA
J gene: TRBJ2-3
clone size: NA
V gene: TRBV4-3
CDR3 length: 15
CDR3 protein: CASSQDDPGTDTQYF
CDR3 DNA: TGCGCCAGCAGCCAAGATGACCCGGGAACAGATACGCAGTATTTT

D gene: TRBD2
J gene: TRBJ2-1
clone size: NA
V gene: TRBV5-4
CDR3 length: 16
CDR3 protein: CASSLGGDWRGNEQFF
CDR3 DNA: TGTGCCAGCAGCTTGGGAGGGGATTGGCGGGGGAATGAGCAGTTCTTC

D gene: TRBD2
J gene: TRBJ2-3
clone size: NA
V gene: TRBV5-1
CDR3 length: 16
CDR3 protein: CASSLAVRGGTDTQYF
CDR3 DNA: TGCGCCAGCAGCTTGGCCGTGCGGGGGGGCACAGATACGCAGTATTTT

D gene: NA
J gene: TRBJ2-2
clone size: NA
V gene: TRBV19
CDR3 length: 16
CDR3 protein: CASSRRGGADTGELFF
CDR3 DNA: TGTGCCAGTAGTAGGAGGGGAGGAGCCGACACCGGGGAGCTGTTTTTT

D gene: TRBD1
J gene: TRBJ2-1
clone size: NA
V gene: TRBV7-9
CDR3 length: 16
CDR3 protein: CASSWTGTADLDEQFF
CDR3 DNA: TGTGCCAGCAGTTGGACCGGGACAGCGGATTTGGATGAGCAGTTCTTC

D gene: NA
J gene: TRBJ1-2
clone size: NA
V gene: TRBV21-1
CDR3 length: 14
CDR3 protein: CASSKGRAGVGYTF
CDR3 DNA: TGTGCCAGCAGCAAAGGGCGAGCGGGAGTTGGCTACACCTTC

D gene: NA
J gene: TRBJ2-5
clone size: NA
V gene: TRBV23-1
CDR3 length: 16
CDR3 protein: CASSPFPGAIPETQYF
CDR3 DNA: TGCGCCAGCAGTCCTTTTCCTGGGGCCATTCCAGAGACCCAGTACTTC

D gene: NA
J gene: TRBJ2-5
clone size: NA
V gene: TRBV11-2
CDR3 length: 15
CDR3 protein: CASSLGRAARETQYF
CDR3 DNA: TGTGCCAGCAGCTTAGGCAGGGCTGCTAGGGAGACCCAGTACTTC

D gene: NA
J gene: TRBJ1-3
clone size: NA
V gene: TRBV29-1
CDR3 length: 13
CDR3 protein: CSVEKPGLDTIYF
CDR3 DNA: TGCAGCGTTGAAAAACCCGGGCTTGACACCATATATTTT

D gene: NA
J gene: TRBJ2-7
clone size: NA
V gene: TRBV2
CDR3 length: 15
CDR3 protein: CASSEWSSSSYEQYF
CDR3 DNA: TGTGCCAGCAGTGAGTGGTCTTCTAGCTCCTACGAGCAGTACTTC

D gene: NA
J gene: TRBJ1-2
clone size: few
V gene: TRBV19
CDR3 length: 12
CDR3 protein: CATFRLLYGYTF
CDR3 DNA: TGTGCCACGTTCAGACTCCTTTATGGCTACACCTTC

D gene: NA
J gene: TRBJ1-3
clone size: NA
V gene: TRBV6-1
CDR3 length: 17
CDR3 protein: CASSEWLFPTDGNTIYF
CDR3 DNA: TGTGCCAGCAGTGAATGGCTCTTCCCGACAGACGGAAACACCATATATTTT

D gene: NA
J gene: TRBJ1-3
clone size: NA
V gene: TRBV4-3
CDR3 length: 16
CDR3 protein: CASSQAGVGAGNTIYF
CDR3 DNA: TGCGCCAGCAGCCAAGCAGGGGTGGGTGCTGGAAACACCATATATTTT

D gene: NA
J gene: TRBJ2-2
clone size: NA
V gene: TRBV4-2
CDR3 length: 19
CDR3 protein: CASSPAGFWDSGNTGELFF
CDR3 DNA: TGTGCCAGCAGCCCGGCCGGCTTTTGGGATAGCGGGAACACCGGGGAGCTGTTTTTT

D gene: NA
J gene: TRBJ1-1
clone size: NA
V gene: TRBV10-3
CDR3 length: 12
CDR3 protein: CATIQDGTEAFF
CDR3 DNA: TGTGCCACAATACAGGATGGGACTGAAGCTTTCTTT

D gene: NA
J gene: TRBJ2-2
clone size: NA
V gene: TRBV19
CDR3 length: 15
CDR3 protein: CASSITLMNTGELFF
CDR3 DNA: TGTGCCAGTAGTATAACCTTGATGAACACCGGGGAGCTGTTTTTT

D gene: TRBD2
J gene: TRBJ2-3
clone size: once
V gene: TRBV19
CDR3 length: 15
CDR3 protein: CASEESGVYTDTQYF
CDR3 DNA: TGTGCCAGTGAAGAGAGCGGGGTTTACACAGATACGCAGTATTTT

D gene: TRBD1
J gene: TRBJ1-4
clone size: NA
V gene: TRBV6-5
CDR3 length: 15
CDR3 protein: CASSLFGQGREKLFF
CDR3 DNA: TGTGCCAGCAGTCTATTCGGACAGGGGAGAGAAAAACTGTTTTTT

D gene: TRBD1
J gene: TRBJ2-7
clone size: NA
V gene: TRBV6-5
CDR3 length: 14
CDR3 protein: CASTRDSYSYEQYF
CDR3 DNA: TGTGCCAGCACCCGGGACAGCTACTCCTACGAGCAGTACTTC

D gene: NA
J gene: TRBJ2-5
clone size: NA
V gene: TRBV18
CDR3 length: 18
CDR3 protein: CASSLRQRGEVVGETQYF
CDR3 DNA: TGTGCCAGCTCACTACGACAACGTGGGGAGGTAGTCGGGGAGACCCAGTACTTC

D gene: TRBD1
J gene: TRBJ2-5
clone size: NA
V gene: TRBV6-5
CDR3 length: 15
CDR3 protein: CASSTTGVDRETQYF
CDR3 DNA: TGTGCCAGCAGCACGACAGGGGTGGATCGAGAGACCCAGTACTTC

D gene: NA
J gene: TRBJ2-5
clone size: NA
V gene: TRBV7-9
CDR3 length: 16
CDR3 protein: CASSSNKGGGQETQYF
CDR3 DNA: TGTGCCAGCAGCTCAAATAAAGGGGGGGGTCAAGAGACCCAGTACTTC

D gene: NA
J gene: TRBJ1-6
clone size: NA
V gene: TRBV9
CDR3 length: 13
CDR3 protein: CASSVGFNSPLHF
CDR3 DNA: TGTGCCAGCAGCGTAGGTTTTAATTCACCCCTCCACTTT

D gene: NA
J gene: TRBJ1-6
clone size: NA
V gene: TRBV2
CDR3 length: 15
CDR3 protein: CASSEAGGDNSPLHF
CDR3 DNA: TGTGCCAGCAGTGAAGCTGGGGGCGACAATTCACCCCTCCACTTT

D gene: NA
J gene: TRBJ2-3
clone size: NA
V gene: TRBV19
CDR3 length: 17
CDR3 protein: CASSSTLQGPGTDTQYF
CDR3 DNA: TGTGCCAGTAGTAGCACGCTACAGGGACCCGGCACAGATACGCAGTATTTT

D gene: NA
J gene: TRBJ2-7
clone size: once
V gene: TRBV19
CDR3 length: 16
CDR3 protein: CASRNGDGDGGYEQYF
CDR3 DNA: TGTGCCAGTAGGAACGGGGACGGAGATGGGGGCTACGAGCAGTACTTC

D gene: NA
J gene: TRBJ2-7
clone size: NA
V gene: TRBV7-7
CDR3 length: 15
CDR3 protein: CASSLQRDGSYEQYF
CDR3 DNA: TGTGCCAGCAGCTTACAACGGGACGGATCCTACGAGCAGTACTTC

D gene: NA
J gene: TRBJ2-2
clone size: NA
V gene: TRBV6-1
CDR3 length: 16
CDR3 protein: CASSERFRENTGELFF
CDR3 DNA: TGTGCCAGCAGTGAGCGATTCCGGGAGAACACCGGGGAGCTGTTTTTT

D gene: NA
J gene: TRBJ2-7
clone size: NA
V gene: TRBV7-2
CDR3 length: 11
CDR3 protein: CASSLSYEQYF
CDR3 DNA: TGTGCCAGCAGCCTCTCCTACGAGCAGTACTTC

D gene: NA
J gene: TRBJ1-1
clone size: NA
V gene: TRBV7-9
CDR3 length: 12
CDR3 protein: CASSLGTGEAFF
CDR3 DNA: TGTGCCAGCAGCTTAGGTACAGGGGAAGCTTTCTTT